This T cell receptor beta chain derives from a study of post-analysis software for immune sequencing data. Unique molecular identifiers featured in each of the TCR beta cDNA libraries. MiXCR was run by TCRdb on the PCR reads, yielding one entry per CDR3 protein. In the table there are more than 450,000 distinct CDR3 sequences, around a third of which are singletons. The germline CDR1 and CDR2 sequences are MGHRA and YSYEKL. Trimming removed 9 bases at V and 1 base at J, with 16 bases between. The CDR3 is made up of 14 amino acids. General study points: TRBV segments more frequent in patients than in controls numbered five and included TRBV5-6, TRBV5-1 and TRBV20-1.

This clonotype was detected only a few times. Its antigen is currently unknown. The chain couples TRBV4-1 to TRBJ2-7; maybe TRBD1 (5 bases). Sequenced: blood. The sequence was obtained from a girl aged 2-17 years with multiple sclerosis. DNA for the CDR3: TGCGCCAGGTGCCTCGGACATACGTCCTACGAGCAGTACTTC. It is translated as CARCLGHTSYEQYF.